A single sample is the source of the 19 T cell receptor beta chains below, sequenced in a study of cytomegalovirus exposure and HLA in healthy donors. PCR was performed using 60 Vbeta and 13 Jbeta primers. Libraries were prepared by immunoSEQ multiplex PCR; TCRdb keeps only in-frame clonotypes and omits some of them. The table has about 100,000 clones, over 60% seen once. Sequenced input: PBMCs. Every receptor here comes from a male donor in good health and CMV-seropositive.

The CDR3: CASSPYNEQFF. CDR3 sequence (DNA): TGTGCCAGCAGCCCGTACAATGAGCAGTTCTTC. This sequence joins TRBV2 and TRBJ2-1; D not certain. Germline V gene sequence: CDR1 SNHLY, CDR2 FYNNEI. V was clipped by 6 bases and J by 4 bases, with 4 bases between them. The CDR3 runs to 11 residues. Drawing the rest from reference TRBV2 and TRBJ2-1, the complete variable domain is EPEVTQTPSHQVTQMGQEVILRCVPISNHLYFYWYRQILGQKVEFLVSFYNNEISEKSEIFDDQFSVERPDGSNFTLKIRSTKLEDSAMYFCASSPYNEQFFGPGTRLTVL.

This clone was detected a few times. The rearrangement joins TRBV9 to TRBJ1-2; maybe TRBD1 (5 bases). CDR1 and CDR2 (germline): SGDLS, YYNGEE. The CDR3 is 14 residues long. The V gene lost 7 bases and the J gene lost 4 bases, with 17 bases spanning the gap. The CDR3 sequence is CASRTPGEGYGYTF. DNA for the CDR3: TGTGCCAGCCGGACGCCGGGGGAAGGCTATGGCTACACCTTC. Combining the CDR3 with reference TRBV9 and TRBJ1-2 gives the whole variable domain DSGVTQTPKHLITATGQRVTLRCSPRSGDLSVYWYQQSLDQGLQFLIQYYNGEERAKGNILERFSAQQFPDLHSELNLSSLELGDSALYFCASRTPGEGYGYTFGSGTRLTVV.

This chain uses TRBV6-5 with TRBJ2-5; TRBD2 aligns across 7 bases. Germline-derived CDR1 and CDR2 are MNHEY and SVGAGI. V trimming: 6 bases; J trimming: 5 bases; junction bases outside the gene matches: 9. The CDR3 has 14 residues. CDR3 protein: CASRREKGGETQYF. The CDR3 region has the DNA TGTGCCAGCAGGCGGGAGAAGGGTGGTGAGACCCAGTACTTC.

This clone was observed once. The rearrangement joins TRBV19 to TRBJ2-3; D may be TRBD2 (5 bases). The CDR3 extends over 16 amino acids. V shed 5 bases and J shed 0 bases, with 15 bases lying between them. Germline V gene lookup returns CDR1 LNHDA and CDR2 SQIVND (reference sequence). CDR3: CASSGDSDSSTDTQYF. The CDR3 DNA follows: TGTGCCAGTAGTGGAGATAGCGATTCTAGCACAGATACGCAGTATTTT.

The chain employs TRBV29-1 and TRBJ2-7; maybe TRBD2 (5 bases). The CDR3 covers 14 residues. With 4 bases removed from V and 3 bases from J, the gap between germline ends came to 16 bases. Per the germline V gene, CDR1 is SQVTM and CDR2 is ANQGSEA. This CDR3 reads CSVVIRGRHYEQYF. The CDR3 DNA follows: TGCAGCGTTGTGATCCGTGGGAGACACTACGAGCAGTACTTC.

The V and J genes are TRBV4-2 and TRBJ2-1, with D hard to call. The CDR3 runs 14 residues. The germline gives CDR1 LGHNA, CDR2 YNFKEQ. Trimming stripped 0 bases from V and 6 bases from J, with 9 bases between. The CDR3 bases are TGTGCCAGCAGCCAAGATATAGTTCTCAATGAGCAGTTCTTC. This codes for CASSQDIVLNEQFF.

The genes are TRBV27 and TRBJ2-5; possibly TRBD1 for D (6 bases). The length of the CDR3 is 15 residues. Germline V gene lookup returns CDR1 MNHEY and CDR2 SMNVEV (reference sequence). V lost 4 bases and J lost 5, with 17 bases in between. CDR3 region: CASSSQLQGWETQYF. In nucleotides, the CDR3 is TGTGCCAGCAGTTCCCAATTACAGGGTTGGGAGACCCAGTACTTC.

The chain joins TRBV9 to TRBJ2-1; TRBD2 aligns across 9 bases. The CDR3 covers 15 residues. CDR1 is SGDLS, CDR2 YYNGEE, per germline. J lost 2 bases, V lost 6 bases, and 6 bases had no gene match. The CDR3 sequence is CASTRGRATYNEQFF. CDR3 nucleotides: TGTGCCAGCACCCGCGGGAGGGCCACCTACAATGAGCAGTTCTTC.

V usage is TRBV6-5 and J usage is TRBJ1-1; D is undetermined. CDR3 size: 14 residues. Germline CDR1 reads MNHEY; CDR2 reads SVGAGI. The V end was cut by 4 bases, the J end by 6 bases, with 15 bases between. The CDR3, as DNA: TGTGCCAGCAGTTCCTACCGACAAGGCCCTGAAGCTTTCTTT. Its protein product is CASSSYRQGPEAFF.

The chain couples TRBV7-7 to TRBJ2-5; the match to TRBD2 covers 8 bases. Trimming at V came to 1 base and at J to 4 bases, leaving 5 bases not matched to a gene. The CDR3 contains 15 residues. From germline, CDR1 is SSHAT and CDR2 FNYEAQ (reference sequence). CDR3 region: CASSLGAGGGETQYF. CDR3 bases: TGTGCCAGCAGCTTAGGGGCGGGAGGAGGAGAGACCCAGTACTTC. The complete variable domain, with remaining parts taken from reference TRBV7-7 and TRBJ2-5, reads GAGVSQSPRYKVTKRGQDVTLRCDPISSHATLYWYQQALGQGPEFLTYFNYEAQPDKSGLPSDRFSAERPEGSISTLTIQRTEQRDSAMYRCASSLGAGGGETQYFGPGTRLLVL.

This clone was seen only once. V and J are TRBV12-5 and TRBJ1-1, with D tentatively TRBD1 (5 bases). Trimming cost V 0 bases and J 11 bases, with 10 bases left between them. Germline V gene data show CDR1 as LGHNT and CDR2 as FRNRAP. This CDR3 contains 12 residues. DNA of the CDR3: TGTGCTAGTGGTTTGGTACCGGGGGAGGCTTTCTTT. Amino acid sequence: CASGLVPGEAFF.

This sequence joins TRBV28 and TRBJ2-6, with TRBD2 identical over 8 bases. Germline values: CDR1 MDHEN, CDR2 SYDVKM. The CDR3 covers 16 residues. The junction had 7 bases not matched to a gene; V was cut back by 8 bases and J by 1 base. Here the CDR3 reads CASGPSGSSGANVLTF. The CDR3 DNA reads as TGTGCCAGCGGACCCAGCGGGAGTTCTGGGGCCAACGTCCTGACTTTC.

This chain uses TRBV6-6 with TRBJ1-4, with a tentative D call TRBD1 (5 bases). The germline CDR1 and CDR2 sequences are MNHNY and SVGAGI (reference sequence). The CDR3 is 16 residues long. Trimming removed 0 bases from V and 0 bases from J, with 8 bases in between. CDR3 nucleotide sequence: TGTGCCAGCAGTTACTCGCCGGGGGCAACTAATGAAAAACTGTTTTTT. Encoded protein: CASSYSPGATNEKLFF.

This clone is termed medium-sized. The chain has TRBV4-3 and TRBJ2-3; D is perhaps TRBD1 (6 bases). The V end was cut by 0 bases, the J end by 4 bases, with 11 bases between. Germline-derived CDR1 and CDR2 are LGHNA and YSLEER. CDR3 length equals 15 residues. The CDR3 nucleotides are TGCGCCAGCAGCCAAGAAGGACAGTCCCCAGATACGCAGTATTTT. Encoded protein: CASSQEGQSPDTQYF.

The chain is built from TRBV19 and TRBJ2-7; 10 bases agree with TRBD2. The CDR3 is 17 amino acids. Germline V lookup: CDR1 LNHDA, CDR2 SQIVND (reference sequence). Losses at the gene ends were 0 bases for V and 0 bases for J; bases not matched to a gene: 5. CDR3 DNA: TGTGCCAGTAGTATAGAAGGCGGACTAGCGGCCTCCTACGAGCAGTACTTC. Protein product: CASSIEGGLAASYEQYF.

This chain links TRBV19 with TRBJ1-3, with TRBD1 matching 8 bases. Germline V CDR1 and CDR2: LNHDA, SQIVND (reference sequence). The length of the CDR3 is 15 residues. With V trimmed by 4 bases and J by 4 bases, 6 bases remained unmatched. The CDR3 DNA is TGTGCCAGTAGTACGGACAGGGAAGGCGGAAACACCATATATTTT. It yields the protein CASSTDREGGNTIYF.

The chain is built from TRBV2 and TRBJ1-1, with 7 bases matching TRBD1. Germline values: CDR1 SNHLY, CDR2 FYNNEI. This CDR3 has 13 amino acids. J gave up 11 bases and V 2 bases, and 8 bases lay outside the gene matches. The DNA for the CDR3 is TGTGCCAGCAGTGAAACAGGGGCGCGCTGGGCTTTCTTT. Residues: CASSETGARWAFF.

The genes are TRBV6-5 and TRBJ2-1, with 11 nucleotides matching TRBD2. The ends lost 7 bases at V and 10 bases at J; junction bases unmatched: 6. Germline V gene sequence: CDR1 MNHEY, CDR2 SVGAGI. This CDR3 spans 13 amino acids. Written as DNA, the CDR3 is TGTGCCAGCAACCCCCTAGCGGGAGGCGAGCAGTTCTTC. Translation: CASNPLAGGEQFF.

CDR3 protein: CASIPDREDNTDTQYF. In DNA, the CDR3 is TGTGCCAGCATCCCGGACAGGGAGGATAACACAGATACGCAGTATTTT. The V and J genes are TRBV11-3 and TRBJ2-3, with TRBD1 matching 8 bases. Germline V lookup: CDR1 SGHNT, CDR2 YENEEA. The CDR3 consists of 16 residues. The junction had 11 bases not matched to a gene; V was cut back by 7 bases and J by 2 bases.